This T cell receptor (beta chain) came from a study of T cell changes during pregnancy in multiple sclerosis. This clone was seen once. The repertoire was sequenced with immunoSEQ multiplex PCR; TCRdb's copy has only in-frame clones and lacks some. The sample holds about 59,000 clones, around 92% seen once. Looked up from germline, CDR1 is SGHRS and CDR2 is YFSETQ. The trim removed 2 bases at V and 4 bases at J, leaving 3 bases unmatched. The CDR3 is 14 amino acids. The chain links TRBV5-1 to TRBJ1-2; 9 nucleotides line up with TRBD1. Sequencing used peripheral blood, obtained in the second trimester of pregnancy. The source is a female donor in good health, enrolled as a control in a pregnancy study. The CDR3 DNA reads TGCGCCAGCAGCTTTCCGACAGGGGGCTATGGCTACACCTTC. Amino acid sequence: CASSFPTGGYGYTF.